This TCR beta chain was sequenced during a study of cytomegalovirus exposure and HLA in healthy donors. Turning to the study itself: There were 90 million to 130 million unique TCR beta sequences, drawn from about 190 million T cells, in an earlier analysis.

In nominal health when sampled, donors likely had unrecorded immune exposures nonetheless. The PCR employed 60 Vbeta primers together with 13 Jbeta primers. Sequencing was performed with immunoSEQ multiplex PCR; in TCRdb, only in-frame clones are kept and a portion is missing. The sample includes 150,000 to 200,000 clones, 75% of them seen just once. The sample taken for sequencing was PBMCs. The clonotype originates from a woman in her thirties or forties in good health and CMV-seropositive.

The CDR3 loop reads CASSLARGQGIPSSYEQYF. CDR3 sequence (DNA): TGCGCCAGCAGCTTGGCCCGGGGACAGGGCATACCATCCTCCTACGAGCAGTACTTC. This chain uses TRBV5-1 with TRBJ2-7; 9 bases fit TRBD1. The CDR3 runs 19 residues. Unmatched junction bases numbered 13, after V lost 0 bases and J lost 0 bases. Germline V gene sequence: CDR1 SGHRS, CDR2 YFSETQ.